This T cell receptor beta chain is drawn from a study of blood T cell repertoires in COVID-19. Sequencing was performed with immunoSEQ multiplex PCR; in TCRdb, only in-frame clones are kept and a portion is missing. The sample yields some 66,000 clones, 82% seen once. Germline CDR1 MNHEY, CDR2 SMNVEV (reference sequence). Trimming left V 7 bases short and J 11 bases short, with 27 bases between. CDR3 length: 17 residues. The origin of this receptor is a man aged 60-69 years with acute or convalescent COVID-19. The specimen sequenced was peripheral blood. V usage is TRBV27 and J usage is TRBJ1-6; weak D call: TRBD1 (6 bases). CDR3 nucleotides: TGTGCCAGCAAGTCCCCAAGACAACAGGGCGTCGGGACACCCCTCCACTTT. Translating gives CASKSPRQQGVGTPLHF.